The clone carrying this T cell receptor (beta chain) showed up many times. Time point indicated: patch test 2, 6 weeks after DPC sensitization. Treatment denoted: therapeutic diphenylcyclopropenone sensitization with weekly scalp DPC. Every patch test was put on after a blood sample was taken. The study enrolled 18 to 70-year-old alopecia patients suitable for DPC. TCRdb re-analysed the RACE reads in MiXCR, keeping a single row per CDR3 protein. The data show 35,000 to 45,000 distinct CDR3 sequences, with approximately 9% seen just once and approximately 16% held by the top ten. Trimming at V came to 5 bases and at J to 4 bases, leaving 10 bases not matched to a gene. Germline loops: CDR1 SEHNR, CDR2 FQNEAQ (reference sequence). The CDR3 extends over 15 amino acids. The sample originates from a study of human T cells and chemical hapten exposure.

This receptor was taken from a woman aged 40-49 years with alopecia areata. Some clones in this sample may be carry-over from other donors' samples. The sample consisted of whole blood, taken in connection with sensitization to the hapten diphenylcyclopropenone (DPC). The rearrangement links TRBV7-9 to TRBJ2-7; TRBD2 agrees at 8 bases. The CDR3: CASSNSTAGGYEQYF. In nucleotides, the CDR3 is TGTGCCAGCAGCAACTCGACGGCGGGAGGTTACGAGCAGTACTTC.